This T cell receptor beta chain was profiled in a study of blood T cell repertoires in COVID-19. This clone was counted once. The CDR3 is 12 amino acids. Germline V gene data show CDR1 as SGHAT and CDR2 as FQNNGV. Trimming shortened V by 2 bases and J by 6 bases, and 8 bases separated the two germline ends. Some clones are missing from TCRdb's copy, which holds only in-frame ones; the method was immunoSEQ multiplex PCR. Here the sample spans nearly 300,000 clones, under 90% being singletons. The source of this sequence is a woman aged 45 to 65 who had been exposed to COVID-19. J is TRBJ2-7 and V is TRBV11-2; no reliable D call. Sequencing used PBMCs or T cells enriched from blood (not recorded which). CDR3 in DNA: TGTGCCAGCAGCTTAACGGTCCCCGAGCAGTACTTC. This translates into CASSLTVPEQYF.